Following are 3 T cell receptor beta chains from one sample sequenced in a study of T cell responses to AZD1222 COVID-19 vaccine. The method was immunoSEQ multiplex PCR; TCRdb's version includes in-frame clones alone and lacks a portion of them. This table holds some 130,000 clones, approximately 85% found once. Sequences were derived from peripheral blood, sampled on day 0 of MenACWY control vaccination. These receptor sequences come from an adult in good health.

CDR3 amino acids: CASRHDRSNTEAFF. The DNA for the CDR3 is TGCGCCAGCAGACATGACAGGTCAAACACTGAAGCTTTCTTT. The chain combines TRBV5-1 with TRBJ1-1, with a tentative D call TRBD1 (6 bases). Trimming took off 5 bases at V and 2 bases at J, with 13 bases between the two ends. The CDR3 covers 14 residues. In germline, CDR1 is SGHRS, CDR2 YFSETQ.

V and J are TRBV18 and TRBJ1-1; TRBD1 is a possible D gene (5 bases). Trimming cost V 4 bases and J 4 bases, with 10 bases left between them. CDR3 size: 13 residues. Germline V gene data show CDR1 as KGHSH and CDR2 as LQKENI. Here the CDR3 DNA reads TGTGCCAGCTCACGGAGGGGCGTCACTGAAGCTTTCTTT. This sequence encodes CASSRRGVTEAFF.

The chain is built from TRBV7-9 and TRBJ2-7; D remains ambiguous. This CDR3 is 13 amino acids long. V lost 6 bases to trimming and J lost 2 bases, with 11 bases between them. Germline CDR1 and CDR2: SEHNR and FQNEAQ (reference sequence). CDR3 in amino acids: CASSPRSAYEQYF. The DNA of the CDR3 is TGTGCCAGCAGTCCTCGAAGTGCCTACGAGCAGTACTTC. Full variable domain (rest looked up from reference TRBV7-9 and TRBJ2-7): DTGVSQNPRHKITKRGQNVTFRCDPISEHNRLYWYRQTLGQGPEFLTYFQNEAQLEKSRLLSDRFSAERPKGSFSTLEIQRTEQGDSAMYLCASSPRSAYEQYFGPGTRLTVT.